This TCR beta chain was retrieved from a study of blood T cells in healthy people across ages. V was pared by 3 bases and J by 0 bases, with 2 bases of the junction left unmatched. The CDR3 is 16 amino acids. Total RNA was isolated from each sample in quantities of at least 5 micrograms. The use of a sample-barcoded 5' primer and a J-beta primer mix characterized a second PCR of about 7 to 12 cycles. All samples yielded 2.5 million or more CDR3-containing paired-end reads. One entry per CDR3 protein results from TCRdb running MiXCR on the 5' RACE reads. The repertoire includes some 760,000 distinct CDR3 sequences, roughly 25% of them detected once, and 9.4% sits in the top ten. This sample was shared with a second study, whose subject was T cells of mothers and their children. That work states: Researchers put all of the extracted RNA into cDNA synthesis, using 1.5 ug per 15 ul. Nobody spotted any persistent microchimeric T cell clones.

The sample consisted of blood. The rearrangement links TRBV12-3 or TRBV12-4 to TRBJ2-1; 10 bases agree with TRBD2. The clonotype was recovered from a boy younger than 18 in good health. CDR3 nucleotides: TGTGCCAGCAGTTTGGGACTAGCGATCTCCTACAATGAGCAGTTCTTC. The encoded protein is CASSLGLAISYNEQFF.